These 20 T cell receptor beta chains were all obtained from the same sample, sequenced in a study of cytomegalovirus exposure and HLA in healthy donors. This PCR relied on a set of 60 Vbeta primers and 13 Jbeta primers. Clones were sequenced by immunoSEQ multiplex PCR, and TCRdb holds only the in-frame ones, with some missing. The table lists approximately 210,000 clones, around 75% of them singletons, with roughly 1.4% in the top ten. The specimen was PBMCs. The source of these receptors is a woman in her 50s in good health and CMV-seronegative.

The V gene is TRBV7-9, the J gene TRBJ1-1; D might be TRBD1 (5 bases). The CDR3 has 14 residues. Trimming removed 7 bases from V and 2 bases from J, with 14 bases in between. From germline, CDR1 is SEHNR and CDR2 FQNEAQ (reference sequence). As DNA, the CDR3 is TGTGCCAGCACCCCGCCGGGGGTAAACACTGAAGCTTTCTTT. The encoded protein is CASTPPGVNTEAFF.

The genes are TRBV6-5 and TRBJ2-1; 8 positions agree with TRBD2. This CDR3 is built from 15 residues. CDR1 MNHEY and CDR2 SVGAGI come from the germline V gene. The ends lost 2 bases at V and 2 bases at J; junction bases unmatched: 2. The DNA of the CDR3 is TGTGCCAGCAGTTACCGGGAGGGCACCTACAATGAGCAGTTCTTC. Translation gives CASSYREGTYNEQFF.

The table lists this clone with a count of one. This chain links TRBV11-2 with TRBJ2-5; TRBD2 might be the D (5 bases). V lost 3 bases, J lost 2 bases, and 7 bases lay in between. CDR1 is SGHAT, CDR2 FQNNGV, per germline. The CDR3 has 13 residues. In nucleotides, the CDR3 is TGTGCCAGCAGCTTTAGCGAGCAAGAGACCCAGTACTTC. Its protein is CASSFSEQETQYF.

The chain has TRBV9 and TRBJ1-1; D is unclear. V was trimmed by 0 bases and J by 3 bases, leaving 9 bases between them. The CDR3 loop spans 14 amino acids. Germline V gene lookup returns CDR1 SGDLS and CDR2 YYNGEE. CDR3 sequence reads: CASSVVTGDTEAFF. CDR3 coding DNA: TGTGCCAGCAGCGTAGTAACGGGTGACACTGAAGCTTTCTTT.

The V gene is TRBV5-1, the J gene TRBJ2-3; 13 nucleotides match TRBD2. The CDR3 is 16 amino acids. Germline loops: CDR1 SGHRS, CDR2 YFSETQ. Germline trimming cut 4 bases from V and 2 bases from J; bases unmatched to any gene: 4. Here the CDR3 DNA reads TGCGCCAGCAGCGGCGGGACTAGCGGGGCCACAGATACGCAGTATTTT. Translating gives CASSGGTSGATDTQYF. Full variable domain (outside the CDR3, taken from reference TRBV5-1 and TRBJ2-3): KAGVTQTPRYLIKTRGQQVTLSCSPISGHRSVSWYQQTPGQGLQFLFEYFSETQRNKGNFPGRFSGRQFSNSRSEMNVSTLELGDSALYLCASSGGTSGATDTQYFGPGTRLTVL.

V and J are TRBV5-6 and TRBJ2-1; D is possibly TRBD2 (6 bases). The CDR3 loop spans 17 amino acids. From germline, CDR1 is SGHDT and CDR2 YYEEEE. V lost 2 bases to trimming and J lost 4 bases, with 19 bases between them. The CDR3 sequence: CASSLLNGGAGYNEQFF. Written as DNA, the CDR3 is TGTGCCAGCAGCTTATTAAACGGCGGGGCCGGGTACAATGAGCAGTTCTTC.

The genes are TRBV2 and TRBJ1-5; D might be TRBD1 (5 bases). Trimming pared 6 bases from V and 3 bases from J, leaving 12 bases between. This CDR3 region has 14 residues. The germline V gene has CDR1 SNHLY and CDR2 FYNNEI. The CDR3 coding sequence is TGTGCCAGCAGCTTCGACAGTGCCAATCAGCCCCAGCATTTT. This translates into CASSFDSANQPQHF.

This clone is a singleton in its sample. This sequence joins TRBV5-1 and TRBJ2-7; 9 bases are shared with TRBD1. The germline gives CDR1 SGHRS, CDR2 YFSETQ. The CDR3 covers 18 residues. V was pared by 0 bases and J by 1 base, with 11 bases of the junction left unmatched. CDR3 bases: TGCGCCAGCAGCTTGGAGGACAGGGGCCATACAATATCCTACGAGCAGTACTTC. Amino acids: CASSLEDRGHTISYEQYF.

The chain links TRBV5-1 to TRBJ2-1; TRBD2 agrees at 11 bases. Germline CDR1 reads SGHRS; CDR2 reads YFSETQ. V dropped 1 base and J dropped 5; count of bases not matched to a gene: 8. This CDR3 contains 17 residues. CDR3 sequence: CASSLSASGRFNNEQFF. The CDR3 nucleotides are TGCGCCAGCAGCTTGTCGGCTAGCGGGAGGTTTAACAATGAGCAGTTCTTC.

The chain combines TRBV2 with TRBJ2-7, with D possibly matching TRBD1 (6 bases). V gave up 6 bases and J gave up 2 bases, with 17 bases separating them. The CDR3 spans 15 residues. The germline V gene encodes CDR1 SNHLY and CDR2 FYNNEI. The CDR3 DNA follows: TGTGCCAGCAGGCGCCCTGGACAGAAACCCTACGAGCAGTACTTC. It codes for CASRRPGQKPYEQYF.

The V call is TRBV7-6, the J call TRBJ1-1; maybe TRBD1 (5 bases). The V and J ends lost 5 bases and 11 bases respectively, with 15 bases between them. Per germline, CDR1 SGHVS and CDR2 FNYEAQ. CDR3 length: 12 residues. CDR3 in amino acids: CASSAPGTWAFF. The DNA for the CDR3 is TGTGCCAGCAGCGCGCCCGGGACTTGGGCTTTCTTT.

V gene TRBV7-3 combines with J gene TRBJ2-2; possible D gene TRBD2, 6 bases. Germline loops: CDR1 SGHTA, CDR2 FQGTGA. V lost 3 bases, J lost 2 bases, and 10 bases lay in between. This CDR3 is 15 amino acids long. CDR3 coding DNA: TGTGCCAGCAGCTTTGAGCGGGCAAACACCGGGGAGCTGTTTTTT. Translated, it gives CASSFERANTGELFF.

The chain uses TRBV28 and TRBJ2-3; the D gene is possibly TRBD2 (5 bases). This CDR3 region has 14 residues. In germline, CDR1 is MDHEN, CDR2 SYDVKM. V dropped 3 bases and J dropped 2 bases, with 9 bases sitting between them. DNA of the CDR3: TGTGCCAGCAGTTTGAGCGGAGCCACAGATACGCAGTATTTT. It is translated as CASSLSGATDTQYF.

As for this clone: The identical CDR3 is also encoded by other nucleotide sequences in the sample. This chain links TRBV18 with TRBJ2-3; D is uncertain. Germline V gives CDR1 KGHSH, CDR2 LQKENI. This CDR3 is 13 amino acids long. Between the trimmed V and J ends, which lost 3 bases and 2 bases, there was a span of 6 bases. CDR3 region: CASSPSITDTQYF. CDR3 nucleotide sequence: TGTGCCAGCTCACCGAGCATCACAGATACGCAGTATTTT.

V is TRBV19 and J is TRBJ1-2, with D possibly TRBD1 on 5 matching bases. Trimming stripped 4 bases from V and 3 bases from J, with 15 bases between. The CDR3 is 15 amino acids. Germline CDR1 LNHDA, CDR2 SQIVND (reference sequence). DNA for the CDR3: TGTGCCAGTAGTAGTTGGAACGGGGGATACTATGGCTACACCTTC. Protein product: CASSSWNGGYYGYTF.

This chain uses TRBV9 with TRBJ2-7; TRBD2 agrees at 9 bases. Germline assignment: CDR1 SGDLS and CDR2 YYNGEE. This CDR3 has 14 amino acids. V shed 0 bases and J 3 bases; nucleotides not matched to a gene: 1. The CDR3 loop is CASSVAAGGYEQYF. As DNA, the CDR3 is TGTGCCAGCAGCGTAGCAGCGGGAGGCTACGAGCAGTACTTC. The variable domain in full, with the rest retrieved from reference TRBV9 and TRBJ2-7, is DSGVTQTPKHLITATGQRVTLRCSPRSGDLSVYWYQQSLDQGLQFLIQYYNGEERAKGNILERFSAQQFPDLHSELNLSSLELGDSALYFCASSVAAGGYEQYFGPGTRLTVT.

The J gene is TRBJ2-5, the V gene TRBV30; D is unclear. V was trimmed by 0 bases and J by 5 bases, leaving 13 bases between them. The CDR3 length is 14 residues. CDR1 is GTSNPN and CDR2 is SVGIG in the germline V gene (reference sequence). In DNA, the CDR3 is TGTGCCTGGAGTGTCTGGCGGCCAGAGGAGACCCAGTACTTC. The encoded protein is CAWSVWRPEETQYF.

The V and J genes are TRBV9 and TRBJ2-3, with TRBD2 identical over 12 bases. CDR3 length: 15 residues. V lost 5 bases and J lost 4; bases outside the gene matches: 5. Germline V gives CDR1 SGDLS, CDR2 YYNGEE. As DNA, the CDR3 is TGTGCCAGCAGTGAGACTAGCGGGAGAGCAGATACGCAGTATTTT. Its protein product is CASSETSGRADTQYF. Full variable domain (outside the CDR3, taken from reference TRBV9 and TRBJ2-3): DSGVTQTPKHLITATGQRVTLRCSPRSGDLSVYWYQQSLDQGLQFLIQYYNGEERAKGNILERFSAQQFPDLHSELNLSSLELGDSALYFCASSETSGRADTQYFGPGTRLTVL.

The chain is built from TRBV19 and TRBJ1-2; TRBD1 aligns across 10 bases. Germline trimming cut 5 bases from V and 5 bases from J; bases unmatched to any gene: 8. The CDR3 spans 15 residues. Germline V gene lookup returns CDR1 LNHDA and CDR2 SQIVND (reference sequence). Here the CDR3 reads CASSARDRGSYGYTF. CDR3 in DNA: TGTGCCAGTAGTGCCCGGGACAGGGGATCTTATGGCTACACCTTC.

This CDR3 reads CASLRQGRSGANVLTF. The CDR3, as DNA: TGTGCCAGTTTGAGACAGGGCCGCTCTGGGGCCAACGTCCTGACTTTC. The J gene is TRBJ2-6, the V gene TRBV19; TRBD1 aligns across 7 bases. Per germline, CDR1 LNHDA and CDR2 SQIVND (reference sequence). The CDR3 consists of 16 residues. Unmatched junction bases numbered 7, after V lost 8 bases and J lost 0 bases.